The 19 T cell receptor beta chains below come from one sample, sequenced in a study of blood T cell repertoires in COVID-19. The protocol was immunoSEQ multiplex PCR, while the TCRdb copy is restricted to in-frame clones and leaves out a portion. The table shows about 43,000 clones, with about nine tenths occurring only once. The specimen was peripheral blood. The receptors come from a man aged 60 to 75 with active COVID-19.

The rearrangement joins TRBV19 to TRBJ2-1, with TRBD2 identical over 9 bases. Germline loops: CDR1 LNHDA, CDR2 SQIVND (reference sequence). V shed 6 bases, J shed 7 bases, and the junction held 13 bases outside the gene matches. The CDR3 sequence is 16 residues long. The CDR3 loop is CASSPRWGSGSNEQFF. CDR3 sequence (DNA): TGTGCCAGTAGCCCTCGATGGGGTAGCGGGAGTAATGAGCAGTTCTTC.

The V gene is TRBV3-1 (or the pseudogene TRBV3-2), the J gene TRBJ2-1; TRBD2 matches at 15 bases. CDR3 length equals 16 residues. The V gene's germline CDR1 is LGHDT and CDR2 YNNKEL (reference sequence). V was clipped by 3 bases and J by 6 bases; unmatched bases: 3. CDR3 amino acids: CASSQAGLAGGNEQFF. The CDR3 region has the DNA TGTGCCAGCAGCCAGGCGGGACTAGCGGGGGGCAATGAGCAGTTCTTC.

The chain combines TRBV5-1 with TRBJ1-1; the D is unclear. Germline-derived CDR1 and CDR2 are SGHRS and YFSETQ. V shed 0 bases and J shed 0 bases, with 9 bases lying between them. The CDR3 has 15 amino acids. The CDR3 loop is CASSLGGNLNTEAFF. The CDR3 bases are TGCGCCAGCAGCTTGGGAGGAAACCTGAACACTGAAGCTTTCTTT.

The rearrangement uses TRBV12-3 or TRBV12-4 and TRBJ2-1, with D hard to call. V lost 3 bases and J 8 bases, leaving 8 bases between the germline ends. The CDR3 runs to 12 residues. CDR3 nucleotide sequence: TGTGCCAGCAGTTTGATAGCCTATGAGCAGTTCTTC. It specifies CASSLIAYEQFF.

This clone was seen a handful of times. V gene TRBV18 combines with J gene TRBJ1-1; TRBD1 matches at 10 bases. CDR3 length equals 15 residues. Germline V lookup: CDR1 KGHSH, CDR2 LQKENI. The J segment lost 3 bases and the V segment lost 4 bases, leaving 5 bases of the junction unmatched. The CDR3 region has the DNA TGTGCCAGCTCACAACTCGGGACAGGGGACACTGAAGCTTTCTTT. It translates to CASSQLGTGDTEAFF.

J is TRBJ2-3 and V is TRBV12-3 or TRBV12-4; possible D gene TRBD2, 6 bases. V lost 3 bases, J lost 6 bases, and 10 bases lay in between. This CDR3 comprises 13 residues. CDR3 DNA: TGTGCCAGCAGTTTGGGCGGGGCGGATACGCAGTATTTT. This sequence encodes CASSLGGADTQYF.

This clone has only one observation. The rearrangement links TRBV18 to TRBJ1-6; D gene ambiguous. The CDR3 is made up of 13 amino acids. Per germline, CDR1 KGHSH and CDR2 LQKENI. V was pared by 3 bases and J by 8 bases, with 8 bases between. The CDR3 loop is CASSPWADSPLHF. CDR3 nucleotides: TGTGCCAGCTCACCTTGGGCCGATTCACCCCTCCACTTT.

The chain carries TRBV5-1 and TRBJ2-3; a weak D match, TRBD2 (6 bases). This CDR3 contains 15 residues. V was clipped by 0 bases and J by 2 bases, with 10 bases between them. The V gene's germline CDR1 is SGHRS and CDR2 YFSETQ. CDR3 nucleotide sequence: TGCGCCAGCAGCTTGGCGGAGGGGCCCACAGATACGCAGTATTTT. This gives the protein CASSLAEGPTDTQYF.

The chain carries TRBV4-1 and TRBJ2-1; 7 bases map to TRBD2. The germline CDR1 and CDR2 sequences are MGHRA and YSYEKL. This CDR3 spans 16 amino acids. V shed 0 bases, J shed 7 bases, and the junction held 9 bases outside the gene matches. The CDR3 here is CASSQDDRTSWNEQFF. CDR3 in DNA: TGCGCCAGCAGCCAAGATGACCGGACTAGTTGGAATGAGCAGTTCTTC.

This chain uses TRBV9 with TRBJ1-2; D gene uncertain. The V gene's germline CDR1 is SGDLS and CDR2 YYNGEE. The length of the CDR3 is 15 residues. The V end lost 2 bases, the J end lost 5 bases, and 16 bases lay between the germline ends. The CDR3 DNA reads TGTGCCAGCAGCGTCCGGGTCCACACAACTTATGGCTACACCTTC. It codes for CASSVRVHTTYGYTF.

This clone has just a few counts. The rearrangement links TRBV6-5 to TRBJ2-1, with 8 bases fitting TRBD2. V dropped 11 bases and J dropped 6; count of bases not matched to a gene: 12. Germline CDR1 is MNHEY and CDR2 is SVGAGI. This CDR3 spans 14 amino acids. The DNA of the CDR3 is TGTGCCTCCGGGGGGGCGGTCTACGGCAATGAGCAGTTCTTC. Protein: CASGGAVYGNEQFF.

V usage is TRBV7-3 and J usage is TRBJ2-2; D not resolved. Germline CDR1 and CDR2: SGHTA and FQGTGA. The CDR3 has 16 residues. Trimming cost V 2 bases and J 0 bases, with 10 bases left between them. In DNA, the CDR3 is TGTGCCAGCAGCTTAGTTGGCACACCGAACACCGGGGAGCTGTTTTTT. Translated, it gives CASSLVGTPNTGELFF.

The chain has TRBV6-5 and TRBJ2-1, with 11 bases identical to TRBD2. Germline-derived CDR1 and CDR2 are MNHEY and SVGAGI. V shed 9 bases, J shed 8 bases, and the junction held 9 bases outside the gene matches. The CDR3 has 14 amino acids. CDR3 DNA: TGTGCCAGTCAACTAGCGGGAGATTTCGATGAGCAGTTCTTC. Its protein is CASQLAGDFDEQFF.

This clone was picked up a small number of times. V and J are TRBV3-1 (or the pseudogene TRBV3-2) and TRBJ2-7; TRBD2 might be the D (5 bases). CDR3 size: 13 residues. Germline V lookup: CDR1 LGHDT, CDR2 YNNKEL (reference sequence). V lost 2 bases and J 2 bases, leaving 7 bases between the germline ends. The CDR3 loop is CASSQLLAYEQYF. Written as DNA, the CDR3 is TGTGCCAGCAGCCAATTACTAGCCTACGAGCAGTACTTC.

The chain recombines TRBV5-1 with TRBJ2-2; 15 positions agree with TRBD2. The germline CDR1 and CDR2 sequences are SGHRS and YFSETQ. V was pared by 4 bases and J by 2 bases, with 6 bases of the junction left unmatched. This CDR3 region has 18 residues. CDR3 residues: CASSRGLAGGSNTGELFF. CDR3 nucleotide sequence: TGCGCCAGCAGCCGAGGACTAGCGGGAGGGAGTAACACCGGGGAGCTGTTTTTT. Full variable domain (outside the CDR3, taken from reference TRBV5-1 and TRBJ2-2): KAGVTQTPRYLIKTRGQQVTLSCSPISGHRSVSWYQQTPGQGLQFLFEYFSETQRNKGNFPGRFSGRQFSNSRSEMNVSTLELGDSALYLCASSRGLAGGSNTGELFFGEGSRLTVL.

V usage is TRBV28 and J usage is TRBJ1-2, with 9 positions matching TRBD1. V was pared by 2 bases and J by 9 bases, with 7 bases of the junction left unmatched. The germline V gene has CDR1 MDHEN and CDR2 SYDVKM. The CDR3 is made up of 14 amino acids. The CDR3 bases are TGTGCCAGCAGTTTACTGGGACAGGGTGGGAGCTACACCTTC. This translates into CASSLLGQGGSYTF.

The chain combines TRBV27 with TRBJ1-2, with 9 bases aligning to TRBD1. V was pared by 8 bases and J by 0 bases, with 7 bases of the junction left unmatched. The CDR3 runs 15 residues. From germline, CDR1 is MNHEY and CDR2 SMNVEV (reference sequence). CDR3 nucleotide sequence: TGTGCCAGCGGGACAGGGAGGGCGACTAACTATGGCTACACCTTC. Its protein product is CASGTGRATNYGYTF.

The sample holds one count of this clone. The chain uses TRBV5-6 and TRBJ1-1; 8 bases fit TRBD1. V was clipped by 5 bases and J by 11 bases; unmatched bases: 8. Germline CDR1 is SGHDT and CDR2 is YYEEEE. The CDR3 runs to 12 residues. As DNA, the CDR3 is TGTGCCAGCAGTCCGACAGGGGCGAGGGCTTTCTTT. As protein: CASSPTGARAFF.

In this sample, this clone turned up a few times. The rearrangement links TRBV2 to TRBJ2-7; perhaps TRBD2 as D (6 bases). Trimming took 8 bases from V and 1 from J, leaving 12 bases between them. The CDR3 runs to 13 residues. Germline CDR1 is SNHLY and CDR2 is FYNNEI. CDR3 in amino acids: CASRLASSYEQYF. CDR3 DNA: TGTGCCAGCCGGCTAGCGAGTTCCTACGAGCAGTACTTC.